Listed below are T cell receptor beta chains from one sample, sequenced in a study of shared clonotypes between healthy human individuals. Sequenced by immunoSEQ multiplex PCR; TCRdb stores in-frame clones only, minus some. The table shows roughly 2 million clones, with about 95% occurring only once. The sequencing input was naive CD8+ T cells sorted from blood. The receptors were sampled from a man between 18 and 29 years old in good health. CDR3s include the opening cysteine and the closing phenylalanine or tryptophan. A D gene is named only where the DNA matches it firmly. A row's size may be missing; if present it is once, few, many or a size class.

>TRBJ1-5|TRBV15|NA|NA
TGTGCCACCGGAGGGATCGGGGTCGATCAGCCCCAGCATTTT
CATGGIGVDQPQHF
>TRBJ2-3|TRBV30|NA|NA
TGTGCCTGGAGTGGGGTCACCACAGATACGCAGTATTTT
CAWSGVTTDTQYF
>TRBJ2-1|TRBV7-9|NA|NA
TGTGCCAGCAGCACAGGTCGGGGAGCGGACAATGAGCAGTTCTTC
CASSTGRGADNEQFF
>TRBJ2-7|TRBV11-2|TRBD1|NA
TGTGCCAGCAGCTATGGACAGGGGAAAACCTACGAGCAGTACTTC
CASSYGQGKTYEQYF
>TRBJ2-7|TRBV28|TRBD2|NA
TGTGCCAGCAGTTCGGGACTAGCGGGAGGGACCTACGAGCAGTACTTC
CASSSGLAGGTYEQYF
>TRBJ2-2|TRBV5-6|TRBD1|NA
TGTGCCAGCAGCTCGTTTGACGGGACAGGGGGCGCGTTTGATGAGGAGCTGTTTTTT
CASSSFDGTGGAFDEELFF
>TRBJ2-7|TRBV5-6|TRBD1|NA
TGTGCCAGCAGCTTGTGGGGACAGGGGGCCCACGAGCAGTACTTC
CASSLWGQGAHEQYF
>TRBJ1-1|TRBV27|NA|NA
TGTGCCAGCAGTTTATCCGGGTTGTTCACTGAAGCTTTCTTT
CASSLSGLFTEAFF
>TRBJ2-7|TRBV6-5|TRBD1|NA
TGTGCCAGCAGTTACTTGGGACAGGCCTACGAGCAGTACTTC
CASSYLGQAYEQYF
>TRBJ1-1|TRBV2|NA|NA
TGTGCCAGGGGAAGGGAATCGAACACTGAAGCTTTCTTT
CARGRESNTEAFF
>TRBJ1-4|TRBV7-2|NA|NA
TGTGCCAGCAGCTTCGCTGCCCGCGGGCCAACTAATGAAAAACTGTTTTTT
CASSFAARGPTNEKLFF
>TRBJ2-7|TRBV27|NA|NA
TGTGCCAGCAGTTTATCCCCCGGGGCGGCATCCTACGAGCAGTACTTC
CASSLSPGAASYEQYF
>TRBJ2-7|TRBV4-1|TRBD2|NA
TGCGCCAGCAGCCATCCAGCGGGGGCCTCCTCCTACGAGCAGTACTTC
CASSHPAGASSYEQYF
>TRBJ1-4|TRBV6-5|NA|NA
TGTGCCAGCAGTTACGGGGTTGGAGCAACTAATGAAAAACTGTTTTTT
CASSYGVGATNEKLFF
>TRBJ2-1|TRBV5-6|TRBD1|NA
TGTGCCAGCAGCTTGTTGGGACAGGGGACTCGCTCCTACAATGAGCAGTTCTTC
CASSLLGQGTRSYNEQFF
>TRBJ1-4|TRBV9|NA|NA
TGTGCCAGCAGCGTAGGTGTGGGGGGCGATGGTGAAAAACTGTTTTTT
CASSVGVGGDGEKLFF
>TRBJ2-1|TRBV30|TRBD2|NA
TGTGCCTGGGGGACTAGCGGGAGCTACAATGAGCAGTTCTTC
CAWGTSGSYNEQFF
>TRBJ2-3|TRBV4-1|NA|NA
TGCGCCAGCAGCCAAGAGGAGGGCACAGATACGCAGTATTTT
CASSQEEGTDTQYF
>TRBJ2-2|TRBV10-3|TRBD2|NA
TGTGCCATCAGTGGGCCAGGCGGGAGCACCGGGGAGCTGTTTTTT
CAISGPGGSTGELFF
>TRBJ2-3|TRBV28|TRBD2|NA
TGTGCCAGCATCACCTCTAGCGGGGGGGTGGCAGATACGCAGTATTTT
CASITSSGGVADTQYF
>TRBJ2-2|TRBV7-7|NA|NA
TGTGCTAGCAGCAAATACGGTCTAGCCCCCCCCGGGGAGCTGTTTTTT
CASSKYGLAPPGELFF
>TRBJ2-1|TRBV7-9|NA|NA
TGTGCCAGCAGCTCACGGCTAGCCAATGAGCAGTTCTTC
CASSSRLANEQFF
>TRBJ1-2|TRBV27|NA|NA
TGTGCCAGCAGTTTCTTACAGAGGGGCGGACCTAACTATGGCTACACCTTC
CASSFLQRGGPNYGYTF
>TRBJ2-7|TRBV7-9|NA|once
TGTGCCAGCAGCGGTCCCTCCTACGAGCAGTACTTC
CASSGPSYEQYF
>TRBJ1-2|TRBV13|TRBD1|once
TGTGCCAGCGAGCGTCCCTCAGGGGGGATAAACTATGGCTACACCTTC
CASERPSGGINYGYTF
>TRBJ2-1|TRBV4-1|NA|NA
TGCGCCAGCAGCCAAGAAGAGCGGGTGAGCTCCTACAATGAGCAGTTCTTC
CASSQEERVSSYNEQFF
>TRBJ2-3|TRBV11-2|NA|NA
TGTGCCAGCAGCTGGGCACGCGGGGAGTCGGCTACTAGCACAGATACGCAGTATTTT
CASSWARGESATSTDTQYF
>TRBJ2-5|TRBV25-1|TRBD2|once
TGTGCCAGCAGTGAATATCCAAGGACTAGCGGGCAAGAGACCCAGTACTTC
CASSEYPRTSGQETQYF
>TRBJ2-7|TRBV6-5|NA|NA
TGTGCCAGCAGTTACTCGGGTACACTTTACGAGCAGTACTTC
CASSYSGTLYEQYF
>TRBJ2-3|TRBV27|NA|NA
TGTGCCAGCAGTTTAGGGGGGAGTCCAGATACGCAGTATTTT
CASSLGGSPDTQYF
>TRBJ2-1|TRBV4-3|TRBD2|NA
TGCGCCAGCAGCCAGCGGGAGGGCCCCAATGAGCAGTTCTTC
CASSQREGPNEQFF
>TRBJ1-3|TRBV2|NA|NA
TGTGCCAGCACTTTGGACGGAAGCTCTGGAAACACCATATATTTT
CASTLDGSSGNTIYF
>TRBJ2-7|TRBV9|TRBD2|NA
TGTGCCAGCAGCGCCACTAGCGGGGGGACCGACGAGCAGTACTTC
CASSATSGGTDEQYF
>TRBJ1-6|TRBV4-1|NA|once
TGCGCCAGCAGCCAAGATCACAGGTCGTATAATTCACCCCTCCACTTT
CASSQDHRSYNSPLHF
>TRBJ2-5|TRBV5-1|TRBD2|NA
TGCGCCAGCAGCTTGGGGACTAGCGGGACTGGGGAGACCCAGTACTTC
CASSLGTSGTGETQYF
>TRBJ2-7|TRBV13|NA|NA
TGTGCCAGCAGCTTAGGGCTCCGAACCTACGAGCAGTACTTC
CASSLGLRTYEQYF
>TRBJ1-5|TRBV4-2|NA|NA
TGTGCCAGCAGCCAAGAGGGCGGGATTAGCAATCAGCCCCAGCATTTT
CASSQEGGISNQPQHF
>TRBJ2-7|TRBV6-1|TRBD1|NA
TGTGCCAGCAGGGGGACAGCTTCCTACGAGCAGTACTTC
CASRGTASYEQYF
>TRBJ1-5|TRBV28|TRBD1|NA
TGTGCCAGCAGAGGGACAGGGAGCAATCAGCCCCAGCATTTT
CASRGTGSNQPQHF
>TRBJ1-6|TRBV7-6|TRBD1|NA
TGTGCCAGCAGCTTAGGGCAGACAGGGGTCAATTCACCCCTCCACTTT
CASSLGQTGVNSPLHF
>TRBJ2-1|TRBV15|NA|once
TGTGCCACCGAGGCGCGGCTTTACAATGAGCAGTTCTTC
CATEARLYNEQFF
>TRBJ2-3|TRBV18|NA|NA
TGTGCCAGCTCACCCCCGGGAGTCACTTGGGATACGCAGTATTTT
CASSPPGVTWDTQYF
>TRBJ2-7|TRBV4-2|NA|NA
TGTGCCAGCAGCCAAGAGACAGCGACCGCCTACGAGCAGTACTTC
CASSQETATAYEQYF
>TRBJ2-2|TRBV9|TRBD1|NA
TGTGCCAGCAGCCTGGGGGCAGGGGGCCTTGCGAACACCGGGGAGCTGTTTTTT
CASSLGAGGLANTGELFF
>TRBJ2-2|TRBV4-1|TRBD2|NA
TGCGCCAGCAGCCAGGTTTTGAGCGGGGCCTACACCGGGGAGCTGTTTTTT
CASSQVLSGAYTGELFF
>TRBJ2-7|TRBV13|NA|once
TGTGCCAGCAGCGGACAAACCTACGAGCAGTACTTC
CASSGQTYEQYF
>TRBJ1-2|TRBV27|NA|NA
TGTGCCAGCAGTTCTCTTACGAGTGGGGGGAACTATGGCTACACCTTC
CASSSLTSGGNYGYTF
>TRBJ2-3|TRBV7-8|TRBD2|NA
TGTGCCAGCAGTCCAGGGCTAGCGGGAGGACCCCGCACAGATACGCAGTATTTT
CASSPGLAGGPRTDTQYF
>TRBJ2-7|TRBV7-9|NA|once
TGTGCCAGCAGTCAAGTTGGTAGCGACGAGCAGTACTTC
CASSQVGSDEQYF
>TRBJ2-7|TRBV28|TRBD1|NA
TGTGCCAGCAGGCAGGAGACAGGGAGCTCCTACGAGCAGTACTTC
CASRQETGSSYEQYF